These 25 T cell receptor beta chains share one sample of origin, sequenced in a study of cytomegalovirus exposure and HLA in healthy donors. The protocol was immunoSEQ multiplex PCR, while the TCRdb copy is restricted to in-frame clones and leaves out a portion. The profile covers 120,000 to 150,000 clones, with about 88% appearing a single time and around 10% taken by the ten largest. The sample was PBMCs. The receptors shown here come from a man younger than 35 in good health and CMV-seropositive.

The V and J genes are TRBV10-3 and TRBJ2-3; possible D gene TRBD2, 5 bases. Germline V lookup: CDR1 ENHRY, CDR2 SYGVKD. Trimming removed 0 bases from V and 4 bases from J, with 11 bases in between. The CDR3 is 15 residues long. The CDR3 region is CAISESRDWSDTQYF. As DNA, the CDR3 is TGTGCCATCAGTGAGTCGAGGGATTGGTCAGATACGCAGTATTTT.

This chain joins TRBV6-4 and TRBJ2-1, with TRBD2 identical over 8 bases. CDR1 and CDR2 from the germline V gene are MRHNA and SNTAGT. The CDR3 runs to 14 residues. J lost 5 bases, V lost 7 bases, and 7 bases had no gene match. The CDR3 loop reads CASKKREFDNEQFF. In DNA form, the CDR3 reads TGTGCCAGCAAAAAGCGGGAGTTCGACAATGAGCAGTTCTTC.

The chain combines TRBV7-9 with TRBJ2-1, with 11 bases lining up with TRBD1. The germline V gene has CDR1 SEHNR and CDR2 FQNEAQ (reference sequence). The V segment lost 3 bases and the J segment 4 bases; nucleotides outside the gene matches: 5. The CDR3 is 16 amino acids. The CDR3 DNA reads TGTGCCAGCAGCTTTCGCCGGGACAGGGGGTACAATGAGCAGTTCTTC. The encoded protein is CASSFRRDRGYNEQFF.

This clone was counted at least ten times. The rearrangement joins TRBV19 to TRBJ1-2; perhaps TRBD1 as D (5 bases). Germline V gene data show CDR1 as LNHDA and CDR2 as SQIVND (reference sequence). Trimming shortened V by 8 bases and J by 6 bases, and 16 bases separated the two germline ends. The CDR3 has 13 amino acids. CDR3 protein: CASRLPGKDGYTF. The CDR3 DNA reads TGTGCCAGTCGCCTACCAGGGAAAGATGGCTACACCTTC.

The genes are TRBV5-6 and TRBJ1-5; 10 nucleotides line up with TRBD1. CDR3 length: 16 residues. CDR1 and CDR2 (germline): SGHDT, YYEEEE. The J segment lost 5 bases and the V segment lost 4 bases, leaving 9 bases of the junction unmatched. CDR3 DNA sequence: TGTGCCAGCAGCGCCCGGGACAGGGGTAATCATCAGCCCCAGCATTTT. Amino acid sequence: CASSARDRGNHQPQHF.

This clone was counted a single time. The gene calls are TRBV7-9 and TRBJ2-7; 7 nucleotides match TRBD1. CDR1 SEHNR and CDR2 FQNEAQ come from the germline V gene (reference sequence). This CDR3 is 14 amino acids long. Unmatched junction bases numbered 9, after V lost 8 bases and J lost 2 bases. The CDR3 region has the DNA TGTGCCAGCCGCAGGGACAGCGAAGCCTACGAGCAGTACTTC. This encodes CASRRDSEAYEQYF. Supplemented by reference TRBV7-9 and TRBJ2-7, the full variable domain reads DTGVSQNPRHKITKRGQNVTFRCDPISEHNRLYWYRQTLGQGPEFLTYFQNEAQLEKSRLLSDRFSAERPKGSFSTLEIQRTEQGDSAMYLCASRRDSEAYEQYFGPGTRLTVT.

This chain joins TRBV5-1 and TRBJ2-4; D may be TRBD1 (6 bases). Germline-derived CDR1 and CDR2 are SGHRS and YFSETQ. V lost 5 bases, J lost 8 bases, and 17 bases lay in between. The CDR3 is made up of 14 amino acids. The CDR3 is CASRQGTSADIQYF. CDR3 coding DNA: TGCGCCAGCAGGCAAGGGACATCGGCGGACATTCAGTACTTC.

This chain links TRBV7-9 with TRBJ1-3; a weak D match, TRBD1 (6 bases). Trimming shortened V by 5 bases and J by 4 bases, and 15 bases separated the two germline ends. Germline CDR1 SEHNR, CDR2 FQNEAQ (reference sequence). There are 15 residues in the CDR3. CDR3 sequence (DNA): TGTGCCAGCAGCCCAAAACAGGGCCCCGGAAACACCATATATTTT. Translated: CASSPKQGPGNTIYF.

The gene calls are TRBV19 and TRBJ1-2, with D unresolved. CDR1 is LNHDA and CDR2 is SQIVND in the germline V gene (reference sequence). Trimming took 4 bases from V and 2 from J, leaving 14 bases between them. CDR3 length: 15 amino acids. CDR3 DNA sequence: TGTGCCAGTAGTAAGCAGCGTCGAACGAACTATGGCTACACCTTC. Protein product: CASSKQRRTNYGYTF.

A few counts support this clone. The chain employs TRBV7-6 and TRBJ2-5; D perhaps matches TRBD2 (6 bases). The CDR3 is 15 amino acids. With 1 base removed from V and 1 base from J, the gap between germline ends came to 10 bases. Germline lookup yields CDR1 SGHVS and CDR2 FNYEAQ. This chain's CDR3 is CASSLDAGFQETQYF. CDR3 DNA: TGTGCCAGCAGCTTAGATGCGGGATTCCAAGAGACCCAGTACTTC. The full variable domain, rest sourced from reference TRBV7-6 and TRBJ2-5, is GAGVSQSPRYKVTKRGQDVALRCDPISGHVSLYWYRQALGQGPEFLTYFNYEAQQDKSGLPNDRFSAERPEGSISTLTIQRTEQRDSAMYRCASSLDAGFQETQYFGPGTRLLVL.

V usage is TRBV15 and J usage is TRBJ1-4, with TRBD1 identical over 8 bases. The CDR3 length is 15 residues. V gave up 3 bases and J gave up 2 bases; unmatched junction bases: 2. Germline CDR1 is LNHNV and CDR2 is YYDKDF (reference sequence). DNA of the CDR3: TGTGCCACCAGCAGTAGACAGGGGACTAATGAAAAACTGTTTTTT. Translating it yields CATSSRQGTNEKLFF.

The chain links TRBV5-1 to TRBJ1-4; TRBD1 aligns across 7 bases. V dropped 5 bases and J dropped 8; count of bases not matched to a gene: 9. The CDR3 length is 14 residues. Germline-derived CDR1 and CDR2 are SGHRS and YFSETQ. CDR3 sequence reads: CASRRDSQGEKLFF. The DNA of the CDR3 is TGCGCCAGCAGGCGGGACAGCCAGGGGGAAAAACTGTTTTTT.

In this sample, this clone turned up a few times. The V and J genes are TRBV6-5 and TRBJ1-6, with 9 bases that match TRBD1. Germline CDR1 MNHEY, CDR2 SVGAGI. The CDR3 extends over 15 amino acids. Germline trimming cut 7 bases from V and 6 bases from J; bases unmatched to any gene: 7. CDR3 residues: CASKAGTGFNSPLHF. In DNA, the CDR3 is TGTGCCAGCAAAGCCGGGACAGGGTTTAATTCACCCCTCCACTTT.

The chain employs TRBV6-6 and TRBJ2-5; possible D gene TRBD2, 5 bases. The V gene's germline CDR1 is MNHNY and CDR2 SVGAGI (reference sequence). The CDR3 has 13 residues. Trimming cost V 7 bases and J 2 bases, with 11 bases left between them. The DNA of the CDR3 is TGTGCCAGCACCCTTCCGGGGCAAGAGACCCAGTACTTC. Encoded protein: CASTLPGQETQYF.

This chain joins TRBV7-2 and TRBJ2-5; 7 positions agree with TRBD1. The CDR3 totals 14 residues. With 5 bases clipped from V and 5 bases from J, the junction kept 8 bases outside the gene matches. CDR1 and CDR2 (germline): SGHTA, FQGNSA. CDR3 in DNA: TGTGCCAGCAGCCGATTTATCAGGGGGGAGACCCAGTACTTC. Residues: CASSRFIRGETQYF.

Here the CDR3 reads CASSPGSRGRNEQYF. CDR3 in DNA: TGTGCCAGCAGCCCGGGGAGCAGGGGGCGGAACGAGCAGTACTTC. The chain combines TRBV2 with TRBJ2-7; 8 nucleotides agree with TRBD1. CDR3 length: 15 amino acids. V shed 6 bases and J 5 bases; nucleotides not matched to a gene: 12. CDR1 and CDR2 (germline): SNHLY, FYNNEI.

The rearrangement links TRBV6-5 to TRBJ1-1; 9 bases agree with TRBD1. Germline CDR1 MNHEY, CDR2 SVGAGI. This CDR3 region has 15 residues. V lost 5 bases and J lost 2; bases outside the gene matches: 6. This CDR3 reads CASSGQGKSNTEAFF. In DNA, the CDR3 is TGTGCCAGCAGTGGACAGGGGAAGTCCAACACTGAAGCTTTCTTT.

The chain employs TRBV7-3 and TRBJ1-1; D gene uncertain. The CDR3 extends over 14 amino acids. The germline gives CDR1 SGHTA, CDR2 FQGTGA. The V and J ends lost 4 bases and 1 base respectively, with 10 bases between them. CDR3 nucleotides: TGTGCCAGCAGCTGGCGGGGAACGAACACTGAAGCTTTCTTT. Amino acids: CASSWRGTNTEAFF. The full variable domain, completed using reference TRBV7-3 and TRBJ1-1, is GAGVSQTPSNKVTEKGKYVELRCDPISGHTALYWYRQSLGQGPEFLIYFQGTGAADDSGLPNDRFFAVRPEGSVSTLKIQRTERGDSAVYLCASSWRGTNTEAFFGQGTRLTVV.

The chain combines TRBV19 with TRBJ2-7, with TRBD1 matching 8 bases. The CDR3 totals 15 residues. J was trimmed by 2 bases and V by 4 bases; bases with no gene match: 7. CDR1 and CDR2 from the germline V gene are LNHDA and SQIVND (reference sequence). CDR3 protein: CASSRYPQGAYEQYF. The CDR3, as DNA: TGTGCCAGTAGTAGATATCCACAGGGGGCCTACGAGCAGTACTTC. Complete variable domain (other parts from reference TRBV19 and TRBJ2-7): DGGITQSPKYLFRKEGQNVTLSCEQNLNHDAMYWYRQDPGQGLRLIYYSQIVNDFQKGDIAEGYSVSREKKESFPLTVTSAQKNPTAFYLCASSRYPQGAYEQYFGPGTRLTVT.

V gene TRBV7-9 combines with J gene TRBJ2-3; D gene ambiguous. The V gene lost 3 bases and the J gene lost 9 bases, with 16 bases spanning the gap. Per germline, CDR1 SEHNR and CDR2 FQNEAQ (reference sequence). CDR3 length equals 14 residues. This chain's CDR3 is CASSLWAYLQTQYF. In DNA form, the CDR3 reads TGTGCCAGCAGCTTGTGGGCATATCTCCAAACGCAGTATTTT.

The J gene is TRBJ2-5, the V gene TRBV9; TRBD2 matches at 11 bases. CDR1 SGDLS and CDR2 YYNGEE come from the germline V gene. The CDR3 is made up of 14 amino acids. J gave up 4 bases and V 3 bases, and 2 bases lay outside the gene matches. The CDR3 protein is CASSAGLAGETQYF. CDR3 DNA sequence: TGTGCCAGCAGCGCAGGACTAGCGGGAGAGACCCAGTACTTC.

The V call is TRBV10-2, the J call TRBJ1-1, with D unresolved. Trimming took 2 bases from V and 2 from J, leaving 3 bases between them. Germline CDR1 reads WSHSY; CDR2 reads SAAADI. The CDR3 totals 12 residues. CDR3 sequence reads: CASSEVNTEAFF. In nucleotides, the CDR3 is TGCGCCAGCAGTGAGGTAAACACTGAAGCTTTCTTT.

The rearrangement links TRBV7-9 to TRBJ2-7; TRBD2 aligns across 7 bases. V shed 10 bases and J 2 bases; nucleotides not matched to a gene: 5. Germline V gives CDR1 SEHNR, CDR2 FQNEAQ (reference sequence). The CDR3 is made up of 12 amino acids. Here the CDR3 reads CAIRGGPYEQYF. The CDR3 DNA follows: TGTGCCATCCGGGGAGGGCCCTACGAGCAGTACTTC.

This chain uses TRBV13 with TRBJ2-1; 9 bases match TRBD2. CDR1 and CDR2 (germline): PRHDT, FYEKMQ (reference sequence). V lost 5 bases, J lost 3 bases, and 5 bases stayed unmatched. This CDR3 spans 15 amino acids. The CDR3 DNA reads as TGTGCCAGCAGCCCTCGGACTAGCGTCTACAATGAGCAGTTCTTC. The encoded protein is CASSPRTSVYNEQFF.

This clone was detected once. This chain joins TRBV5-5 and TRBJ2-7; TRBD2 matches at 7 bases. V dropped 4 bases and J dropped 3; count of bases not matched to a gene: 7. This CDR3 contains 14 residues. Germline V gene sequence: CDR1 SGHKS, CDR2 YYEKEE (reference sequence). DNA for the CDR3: TGTGCCAGCAGCCCCTGGGAGGGTTACTACGAGCAGTACTTC. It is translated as CASSPWEGYYEQYF.